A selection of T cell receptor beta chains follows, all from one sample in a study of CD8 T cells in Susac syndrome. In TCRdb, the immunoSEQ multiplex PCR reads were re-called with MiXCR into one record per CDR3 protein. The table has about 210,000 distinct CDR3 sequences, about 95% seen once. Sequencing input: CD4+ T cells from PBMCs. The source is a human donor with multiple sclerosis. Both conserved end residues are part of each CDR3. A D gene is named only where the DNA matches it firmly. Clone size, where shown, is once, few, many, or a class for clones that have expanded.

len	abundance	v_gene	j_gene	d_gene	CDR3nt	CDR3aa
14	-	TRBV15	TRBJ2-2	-	TGTGCCACCAGCAGAGTCAAGTCAACCGGGGAGCTGTTTTTT	CATSRVKSTGELFF
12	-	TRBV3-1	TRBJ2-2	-	TGTGCCAGCAGCCGCAGGGTCGGGGAGCTGTTTTTT	CASSRRVGELFF
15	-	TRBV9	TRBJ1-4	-	TGTGCCAGCAGCACCCACACCACAACTAATGAAAAACTGTTTTTT	CASSTHTTTNEKLFF
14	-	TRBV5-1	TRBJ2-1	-	TGCGCCAGCAGCTTAGCGGACTCCTACAATGAGCAGTTCTTC	CASSLADSYNEQFF
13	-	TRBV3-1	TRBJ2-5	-	TGTGCCAGCAGCCGAATGGAGAAGGGGACCCAGTACTTC	CASSRMEKGTQYF
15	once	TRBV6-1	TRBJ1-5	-	TGTGCCAGCAGTGATGAAAGGGGGGGGAGGCAGCCCCAGCATTTT	CASSDERGGRQPQHF
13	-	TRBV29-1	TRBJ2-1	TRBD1	TGCAGCGTTGAGGGACAGGGGGTCTATGAGCAGTTCTTC	CSVEGQGVYEQFF
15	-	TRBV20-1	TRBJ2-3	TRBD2	TGCAGTGCTAAACTAGCGGGGGAGGGGGCAGATACGCAGTATTTT	CSAKLAGEGADTQYF
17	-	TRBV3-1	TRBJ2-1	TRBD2	TGTGCCAGCAGCCCCCGGCCCGGGGGGAGCTCCTACAATGAGCAGTTCTTC	CASSPRPGGSSYNEQFF
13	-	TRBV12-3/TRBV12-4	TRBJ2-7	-	TGTGCCAGCAGTTGGGGACGGACCTACGAGCAGTACTTC	CASSWGRTYEQYF
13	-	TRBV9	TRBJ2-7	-	TGTGCCAGCAGCGCCTCGACAGACTACGAGCAGTACTTC	CASSASTDYEQYF
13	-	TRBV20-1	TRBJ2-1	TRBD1	TGCAGTGCAAAGGACAGGGGGAGGAATGAGCAGTTCTTC	CSAKDRGRNEQFF
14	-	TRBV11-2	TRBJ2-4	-	TGTGCCAGCAGCACGGACAGTGGCTCCAACATTCAGTACTTC	CASSTDSGSNIQYF
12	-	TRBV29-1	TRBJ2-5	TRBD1	TGCAGCGTTCGTAGGGGGCGAGAGACCCAGTACTTC	CSVRRGRETQYF
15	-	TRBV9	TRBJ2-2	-	TGTGCCAGCAGCGAACAGGGTTCGAACACCGGGGAGCTGTTTTTT	CASSEQGSNTGELFF
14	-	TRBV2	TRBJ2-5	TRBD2	TGTGCCAGCAGTGTAGCGGGTTTTAGAGAGACCCAGTACTTC	CASSVAGFRETQYF
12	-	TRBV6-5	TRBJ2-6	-	TGTGCCAGCAGCCACCGGGCCAACGTCCTGACTTTC	CASSHRANVLTF
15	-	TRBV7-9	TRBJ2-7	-	TGTGCCAGCAGCAGTCGACCGGGCCCTTCCTACGAGCAGTACTTC	CASSSRPGPSYEQYF
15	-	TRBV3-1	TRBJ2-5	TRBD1	TGTGCCAGCAGCCAAGGACAGGGGGCGAGGGAGACCCAGTACTTC	CASSQGQGARETQYF
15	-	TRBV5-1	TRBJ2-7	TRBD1	TGCGCCAGCAGCTTGGTGGGGACAGGGACCTACGAGCAGTACTTC	CASSLVGTGTYEQYF
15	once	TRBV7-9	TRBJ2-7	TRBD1	TGTGCCAGCAGCTCCAAACAGGGGGCGACCTACGAGCAGTACTTC	CASSSKQGATYEQYF
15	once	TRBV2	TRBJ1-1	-	TGCGCCAGCTTCCAATCGGCCCATTTGGACACTGAAGCTTTCTTT	CASFQSAHLDTEAFF
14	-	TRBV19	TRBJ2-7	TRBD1	TGTGCCAGCCATCCGGGACAGGGGTTCTACGAGCAGTACTTC	CASHPGQGFYEQYF
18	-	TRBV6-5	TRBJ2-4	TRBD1	TGTGCCAGCAGTTTGGGACAGCCCCTGGGGAAAGCCAAAAACATTCAGTACTTC	CASSLGQPLGKAKNIQYF
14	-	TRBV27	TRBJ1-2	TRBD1	TGTGCCAGCAGGAGACAGGGCGGCAACTATGGCTACACCTTC	CASRRQGGNYGYTF